This TCR beta chain was obtained from a study of shared clonotypes between healthy human individuals. The wider study: A few men and a couple of women, aged 18 to 49, were donors. Plates per donor: three CD4 naive, three CD4 memory, two CD8 naive, one CD8 memory.

The protocol was immunoSEQ multiplex PCR, while the TCRdb copy is restricted to in-frame clones and leaves out a portion. Of a few million clones listed, 93% are singletons. Study-level findings and limits: Among donors, clonotype sharing was expected to be affected by sequencing depth. Against clonotypes common to all four donors, non-shared ones had lower generation probabilities.

Regarding this clone: Its target is unknown.

This clonotype was sampled from a man younger than 35 in good health. Some clones in this sample may be carry-over from other donors' samples. The sequenced material came from naive CD4+ T cells from PBMCs. Described subset: CD45RA+ positively selected.

The CDR3 loop reads CASNLGTGGNQPQHF. Written as DNA, the CDR3 is TGTGCCAGCAACCTTGGGACAGGGGGTAATCAGCCCCAGCATTTT. The rearrangement links TRBV28 to TRBJ1-5, with TRBD1 identical over 11 bases. Germline V CDR1 and CDR2: MDHEN, SYDVKM. V dropped 7 bases and J dropped 4; count of bases not matched to a gene: 6. There are 15 residues in the CDR3.